Reported below is one T cell receptor beta chain. What this receptor recognizes is not known. No base quality information exists; no much larger clone differs at one position. The entry originates in a study of cytomegalovirus exposure and HLA in healthy donors (dated by TCRdb to about 2017). For context, the study as a whole: According to an earlier analysis of around 600 of the donors, about 170 million T cells yielded 90 million to 140 million unique TCR beta sequences and around 280 Gb of sequence data. An early release that covered about 600 HLA-typed donors contained around 300 gigabases of sequencing data and around 80 million unique TCR sequences. The genetic ancestry cluster associated with self-reported Caucasian donors included about four fifths of the roughly 400 genotyped donors. The study aimed to test whether cataloging public T cell receptors could reveal signatures of past pathogen exposure. The study used immunosequencing to profile the T cell repertoires of under 700 subjects and linked those repertoires to cytomegalovirus serostatus. Besides the first cohort of roughly 640 subjects, a separate validation cohort made up of 120 different subjects was used. To predict cytomegalovirus infection status, the study brought together high-throughput TCR immunosequencing, statistical association of individual TCRs with disease status, and machine learning. In a later analysis, previously published TCR beta repertoires from 666 donors were re-analyzed and high-resolution HLA genotyping was added so that TCR occurrence patterns could be studied. Rather than drawing on any new phenotypic data, the later analysis identified candidate immune exposures from TCR beta sequences and the way those sequences occurred across donors. In an earlier analysis of 587 of the donors, high-throughput TCR beta sequencing was used to judge whether each TCR beta V gene segment behaved as functional or pseudogenic. Donor age, sex, ethnicity and CMV serostatus were compiled alongside the repertoire data. A later genetic analysis took genome-wide SNP genotypes for about 55% of the 666 donors and used that subset as a discovery cohort. Every repertoire in the discovery cohort had been generated on one and the same sequencing platform. HLA typing covered class I and class II loci at four-digit resolution. Typing coverage differed by locus: A, B, C, DRB1 and DQB1 were typed in about 620-630 donors, DQA1 in 500 to 550, DPA1 in approximately 600, and DPB1 in about 450. Because of strong linkage in the cohort, five DR-DQ haplotypes were treated as single units for association and clustering. Among roughly 400 genotyped donors of the cohort, an average of about 240,000 unique TCR beta nucleotide sequences were sequenced per donor, roughly 20% of them non-productive.

Ends trimmed: V by 4 bases, J by 5 bases; bases unmatched to a gene: 9. According to the germline V gene, CDR1 reads SGHTS and CDR2 reads YDEGEE. The CDR3 sequence holds 15 residues, the cysteine and phenylalanine included. Only CDR3 DNA remains: 45 bases, in frame from the first base. The research as a whole found: While some public TCRs were present in many individuals, most TCR sequences turned up only very rarely across donors. Most CMV-associated TCR beta chains appeared to be HLA-restricted in a later analysis, and the HLA associations seemed to be driven largely by CMV exposure. When HLA alleles, especially DR and DQ, strongly co-occurred, TCR associations were difficult to assign to individual alleles. Because some donors lacked HLA typing at each locus, the association tests relied only on the typed subset. In a later analysis, TCR association rates were found to vary across HLA loci, with the most associated TCRs seen for DRB1 alleles and the fewest for HLA-C alleles. It was suggested by the authors that the approach could potentially be generalized to other disease states and immunological phenotypes. A total of roughly 160 TCR beta chains were listed by the study as associated with cytomegalovirus. Because counts were too low, about 18 rarely observed V segments, including chromosome 9 orphons, were excluded from the earlier analysis of around 590 of the donors. Roughly uniform sequencing depth across donors was assumed in presence/absence analyses, although this assumption may not hold. In a later genetic analysis, fewer N-insertions in productive TCRs were reported among donors in an Asian-associated ancestry cluster than the roughly 640-donor mean. Cytomegalovirus status was reported to be diagnosed by the classifier with high specificity and sensitivity in both the original and validation cohorts. An association between a missense DCLRE1C variant and V-gene and J-gene trimming of TCR beta chains was found in a later genetic analysis and replicated in an independent cohort. In a later analysis, HLA-associated TCR beta chains were found to be more clonally expanded and to have lower generation probabilities than equally common non-associated chains. Only TCR beta chains were sequenced in this cohort, and the absence of alpha or paired-chain data limited detectable features. The 87-base-pair reads could not distinguish some IMGT-functional V segments, including TRBV6-2 and TRBV6-3, so those segments were excluded. Broadly in line with IMGT annotations, most TCR beta V segments showed up in productive rearrangements about 90% or about 30% of the time in an earlier analysis of around 600 of the donors. The only immune exposure information available for the cohort was CMV serostatus. A further reported finding was that TCR beta sequences accurately predicted the HLA-A and HLA-B alleles for most subjects in the first cohort. In vitro tests confirmed that a few of the cytomegalovirus-associated TCR beta chains recognize cytomegalovirus antigens. A later analysis associated 17,000 or so TCR beta sequences with specific HLA alleles at a false discovery rate of 0.05. A later analysis reported that several top co-occurrence clusters appeared linked to parvovirus B19, influenza, CMV and Epstein-Barr virus. Linkage disequilibrium might explain the correlated functional status among segregating V segments, but an unknown experimental factor could not be excluded. A cluster of highly shared sequence variants was judged likely to be a technical artifact of the sequencing pipeline.

Library construction relied on the immunoSEQ multiplex PCR assay. The multiplex PCR relied on a mix of 60 forward primers for TCR Vbeta segments and 13 reverse primers for TCR Jbeta segments. A multiplex PCR assay on genomic DNA amplified the CDR3 region of rearranged TCR beta genes. The amplified TCR beta libraries were sequenced on the Illumina HiSeq System as 87-base-pair reads. The original methods were these. In a later analysis, roughly 80 million unique TCR beta chains were counted across the 500 to 700 repertoires, and approximately 11 million of these chains were shared by at least two donors. A nearest-neighbor algorithm error-corrected the raw reads and collapsed the reads into unique sequences, merging closely related sequences to remove PCR and sequencing errors. CDR3 sequences were aligned to IMGT reference sequences to assign V, D and J gene segments. For a sequence to be retained, a match of at least six nucleotides was required to both a V gene segment and a J gene segment. Rearrangements were classified as productive when the CDR3 lacked stop codons and remained in frame with V and J, and all other rearrangements were classified as non-productive. Following IMGT convention, CDR3 was defined as the stretch from the second conserved V-encoded cysteine to the conserved J-encoded phenylalanine. The earlier analysis of about 610 of the donors excluded any sequence lacking an unambiguous match to a single V gene segment. An earlier analysis of 550 to 650 of the donors classified V segments as functional when productive rearrangements were above 56.7% and as segregating when the standard deviation between donors was above 5%. A statistical classification framework was developed to diagnose cytomegalovirus status using the catalog of TCR beta chain sequences. In a later analysis, TCR nucleotide sequences were compared against IMGT/GENE-DB human TR gene sequences so that V and J genes could be assigned. Using the TCRdist pipeline, a later analysis assigned CDR3 sequences along with most-parsimonious VDJ recombination scenarios. In a later analysis, each TCR beta chain was defined by its CDR3 amino acid sequence together with its V-gene family, and reads lacking a unique V-gene family were excluded. As a way to deal with suspected cross-contamination and a sequencing artifact, a later analysis dropped 450 to 600 nucleotide sequences that were highly shared and had low generation probability. For each public chain, a later analysis derived a clonal expansion index from normalized ranks of inferred template counts within each repertoire. Generation probabilities in a later analysis came from a VDJ recombination model fitted to out-of-frame rearrangements, and those results were checked against IGoR. A later analysis scored TCR-TCR, TCR-HLA and TCR-CMV co-occurrence with hypergeometric tests, applying a repertoire-size bias correction to TCR pairs. False discovery rates were estimated in a later analysis by permuting HLA or CMV assignments 20 times. In a later analysis, co-occurring TCRs were grouped using DBSCAN, with TCRdist sequence similarity added in when clustering inside HLA-allele-positive subsets. Repertoires with fewer than 30,000 or more than 120,000 public chains were left out of co-occurrence clustering, as were five repertoires with anomalous nucleotide sharing. TCRdb provides this immuneACCESS table in a form limited to in-frame rearrangements. Some clones are lacking; in checked studies, under half of them reflect an unresolved V gene, and why the rest are absent is not known. D and trimming come from the DNA, and the V and J calls and clone size come from that table. This sample is represented by hundreds of thousands of clones; roughly 90% of them were singletons. In total, the top ten clones hold roughly 2.1% of the sample.

The cohort consisted of hundreds of healthy bone marrow donors. All cohort members were sampled while nominally healthy, although unrecorded immune exposures were likely present. The donor was CMV seronegative and belonged to the group of 352 seronegative cohort members. Every donor gave a peripheral blood sample, and the peripheral blood mononuclear cells from that sample were used for TCR beta sequencing. The Qiagen DNeasy Blood Extraction Kit was used to extract genomic DNA from the blood cell samples. Sequenced sample: PBMCs. The source of this sequence is a young woman in good health and CMV-seronegative. The chain links TRBV5-8 with TRBJ1-5, with 7 bases matching TRBD1. CDR3 protein: CASSRYRGSDQPQHF. In nucleotides, the sequence is TGTGCCAGCAGCCGCTACAGGGGATCGGATCAGCCCCAGCATTTT.